This TCR beta chain was sequenced during a study of human T cells and chemical hapten exposure. V lost 2 bases and J 2 bases, leaving 8 bases between the germline ends. Germline-derived CDR1 and CDR2 are SGHVS and FNYEAQ. The CDR3 is 14 residues long. Specified time point: patch test 1, 2 weeks after DPC sensitization. Treatment noted: therapeutic diphenylcyclopropenone sensitization with weekly scalp DPC. RNA extraction used unfractionated whole blood as the source of total RNA. In its sample, this clonotype was seen a few times. TCRdb re-called the RACE reads with MiXCR, one entry per CDR3 protein. This sample carries under 200,000 distinct CDR3 sequences, about 15% of them seen once, and the ten largest clones take 1.7%.

The gene calls are TRBV7-6 and TRBJ2-3; no definite D call. The sample in question was whole blood, obtained in connection with sensitization to the hapten diphenylcyclopropenone (DPC). The sequence was collected from a woman aged 25 to 39 with alopecia areata. Some clones in this sample may be carry-over from other donors' samples. CDR3 DNA sequence: TGTGCCAGCAGCTTACGGGCCAACACAGATACGCAGTATTTT. This codes for CASSLRANTDTQYF.